A selection of T cell receptor beta chains follows, all from one sample in a study of blood T cell repertoires in COVID-19. This table comes from immunoSEQ multiplex PCR, and its TCRdb copy is limited to in-frame clones, with some not included. The data contain 150,000 to 170,000 clones, roughly 88% of them singletons. Material: peripheral blood. These receptors all come from a man aged 55-75 years with COVID-19, enrolled during active disease. Both conserved end residues are trimmed from each CDR3. Each record gives: clone size, V gene, CDR3 protein. Where a row states a size, it is once, few, many or the class of an expanded clone; other rows omit it.

abundance: NA
v_gene: TRBV18
CDR3aa: ASSPGSQETQY

abundance: once
v_gene: TRBV18
CDR3aa: ASSQGQVTYNEQF

abundance: NA
v_gene: TRBV6-1
CDR3aa: ASSELRQGRSGANVLT

abundance: NA
v_gene: TRBV18
CDR3aa: ASSPGQGKETQY

abundance: once
v_gene: TRBV4-3
CDR3aa: ASSQDPPQIYGYT

abundance: NA
v_gene: TRBV7-3
CDR3aa: ASSSEGGSADTQY

abundance: NA
v_gene: TRBV28
CDR3aa: ASRPGQGASQPQH

abundance: NA
v_gene: TRBV13
CDR3aa: ASSIPGGTDTQY

abundance: NA
v_gene: TRBV28
CDR3aa: ASSLGSSGNTIY

abundance: NA
v_gene: TRBV5-6
CDR3aa: ASFWGLAETDTQY

abundance: NA
v_gene: TRBV5-6
CDR3aa: ASSFSEQGKLF

abundance: NA
v_gene: TRBV4-1
CDR3aa: ASSQARRTMTDTYEQY

abundance: NA
v_gene: TRBV6-1
CDR3aa: ASSEAQTNYGYT

abundance: NA
v_gene: TRBV15
CDR3aa: ATSREEGYTQY

abundance: once
v_gene: TRBV12-5
CDR3aa: ASGFLVGGGTDTQY

abundance: NA
v_gene: TRBV18
CDR3aa: ASSPRMTDRSEAF

abundance: NA
v_gene: TRBV27
CDR3aa: ASSPPGGNTIY

abundance: NA
v_gene: TRBV28
CDR3aa: ASSRSTGELF

abundance: NA
v_gene: TRBV11-1
CDR3aa: ASSYRGRNEQY

abundance: NA
v_gene: TRBV7-9
CDR3aa: ASRSRTIISGNTIY

abundance: few
v_gene: TRBV7-8
CDR3aa: ASSLGSGFQETQY

abundance: NA
v_gene: TRBV4-2
CDR3aa: ASSQEGLAGVQEQF

abundance: NA
v_gene: TRBV3-1/TRBV3-2
CDR3aa: ASSYRDRGRGEQY

abundance: once
v_gene: TRBV6-5
CDR3aa: ASRRQGTAYGYT

abundance: NA
v_gene: TRBV5-1
CDR3aa: ASSRTSDQETQY

abundance: few
v_gene: TRBV20-1
CDR3aa: SASRPGLAFEQY

abundance: NA
v_gene: TRBV5-1
CDR3aa: ASSTGQGGSEKLF

abundance: NA
v_gene: TRBV10-2
CDR3aa: ASRDRAFSYEQY

abundance: NA
v_gene: TRBV5-1
CDR3aa: ASSLVAGFDYGYT

abundance: NA
v_gene: TRBV4-1
CDR3aa: ASSHHGGFFTEAF

abundance: few
v_gene: TRBV7-3
CDR3aa: ASSLNEGSYNEQF

abundance: NA
v_gene: TRBV7-2
CDR3aa: ASSPKSLSFKQETQY

abundance: few
v_gene: TRBV4-3
CDR3aa: ASSQGPGQVGEAF

abundance: NA
v_gene: TRBV7-2
CDR3aa: ASSAGQANTEAF

abundance: NA
v_gene: TRBV7-2
CDR3aa: ASSLGPDRRPDTLH

abundance: once
v_gene: TRBV5-5
CDR3aa: ASRTGLAGAEKLF

abundance: once
v_gene: TRBV6-2/TRBV6-3
CDR3aa: ASSSVDRGGYT